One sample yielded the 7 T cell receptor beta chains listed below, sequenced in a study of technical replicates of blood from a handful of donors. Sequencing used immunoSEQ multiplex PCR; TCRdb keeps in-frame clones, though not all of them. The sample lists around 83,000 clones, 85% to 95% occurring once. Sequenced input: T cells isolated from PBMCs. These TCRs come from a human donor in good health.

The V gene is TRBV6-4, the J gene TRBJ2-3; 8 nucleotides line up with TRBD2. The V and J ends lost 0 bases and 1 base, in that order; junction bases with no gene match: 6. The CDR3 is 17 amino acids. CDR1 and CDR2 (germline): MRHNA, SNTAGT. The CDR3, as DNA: TGTGCCAGCAGTGACTCGACTTACGGGGGGGGCACAGATACGCAGTATTTT. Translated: CASSDSTYGGGTDTQYF.

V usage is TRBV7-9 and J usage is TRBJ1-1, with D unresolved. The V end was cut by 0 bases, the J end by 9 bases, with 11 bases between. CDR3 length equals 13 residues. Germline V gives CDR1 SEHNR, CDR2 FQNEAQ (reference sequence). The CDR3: CASSLAVGEKAFF. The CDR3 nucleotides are TGTGCCAGCAGCTTAGCGGTCGGGGAAAAAGCTTTCTTT.

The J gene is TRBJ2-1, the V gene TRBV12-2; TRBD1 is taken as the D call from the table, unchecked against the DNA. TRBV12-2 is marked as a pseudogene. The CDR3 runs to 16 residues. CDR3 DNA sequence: TGTGCAAGTCGCACCAGACACCCAGACAGGGTTCGCGAGCAGTTCTTC. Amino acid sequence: CASRTRHPDRVREQFF.

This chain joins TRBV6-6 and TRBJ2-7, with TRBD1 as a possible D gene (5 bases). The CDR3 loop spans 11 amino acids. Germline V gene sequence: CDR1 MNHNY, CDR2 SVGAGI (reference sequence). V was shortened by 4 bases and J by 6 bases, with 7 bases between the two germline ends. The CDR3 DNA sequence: TGTGCCAGCAGTTCCCAGGGCGAGCAGTACTTC. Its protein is CASSSQGEQYF.

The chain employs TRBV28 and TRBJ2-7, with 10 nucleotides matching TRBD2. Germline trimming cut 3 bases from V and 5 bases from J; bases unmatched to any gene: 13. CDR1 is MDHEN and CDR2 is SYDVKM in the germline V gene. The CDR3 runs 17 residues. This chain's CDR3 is CASSLLAGVSLPNEQYF. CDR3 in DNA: TGTGCCAGCAGTTTGCTAGCGGGAGTTTCCCTTCCTAACGAGCAGTACTTC.

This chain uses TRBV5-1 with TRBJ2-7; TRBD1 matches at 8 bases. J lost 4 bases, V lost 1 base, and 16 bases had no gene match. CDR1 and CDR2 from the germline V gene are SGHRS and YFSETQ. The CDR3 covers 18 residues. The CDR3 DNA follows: TGCGCCAGCAGCTTGCCCACCGGACAGGGAATTTTCGCGTACGAGCAGTACTTC. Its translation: CASSLPTGQGIFAYEQYF. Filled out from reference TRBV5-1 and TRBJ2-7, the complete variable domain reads KAGVTQTPRYLIKTRGQQVTLSCSPISGHRSVSWYQQTPGQGLQFLFEYFSETQRNKGNFPGRFSGRQFSNSRSEMNVSTLELGDSALYLCASSLPTGQGIFAYEQYFGPGTRLTVT.

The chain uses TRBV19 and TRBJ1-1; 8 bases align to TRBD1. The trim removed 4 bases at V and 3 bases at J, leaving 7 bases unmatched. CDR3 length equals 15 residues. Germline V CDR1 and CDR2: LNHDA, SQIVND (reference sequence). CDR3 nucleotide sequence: TGTGCCAGTAGTACCTCGGGACAGGTATACACTGAAGCTTTCTTT. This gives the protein CASSTSGQVYTEAFF.